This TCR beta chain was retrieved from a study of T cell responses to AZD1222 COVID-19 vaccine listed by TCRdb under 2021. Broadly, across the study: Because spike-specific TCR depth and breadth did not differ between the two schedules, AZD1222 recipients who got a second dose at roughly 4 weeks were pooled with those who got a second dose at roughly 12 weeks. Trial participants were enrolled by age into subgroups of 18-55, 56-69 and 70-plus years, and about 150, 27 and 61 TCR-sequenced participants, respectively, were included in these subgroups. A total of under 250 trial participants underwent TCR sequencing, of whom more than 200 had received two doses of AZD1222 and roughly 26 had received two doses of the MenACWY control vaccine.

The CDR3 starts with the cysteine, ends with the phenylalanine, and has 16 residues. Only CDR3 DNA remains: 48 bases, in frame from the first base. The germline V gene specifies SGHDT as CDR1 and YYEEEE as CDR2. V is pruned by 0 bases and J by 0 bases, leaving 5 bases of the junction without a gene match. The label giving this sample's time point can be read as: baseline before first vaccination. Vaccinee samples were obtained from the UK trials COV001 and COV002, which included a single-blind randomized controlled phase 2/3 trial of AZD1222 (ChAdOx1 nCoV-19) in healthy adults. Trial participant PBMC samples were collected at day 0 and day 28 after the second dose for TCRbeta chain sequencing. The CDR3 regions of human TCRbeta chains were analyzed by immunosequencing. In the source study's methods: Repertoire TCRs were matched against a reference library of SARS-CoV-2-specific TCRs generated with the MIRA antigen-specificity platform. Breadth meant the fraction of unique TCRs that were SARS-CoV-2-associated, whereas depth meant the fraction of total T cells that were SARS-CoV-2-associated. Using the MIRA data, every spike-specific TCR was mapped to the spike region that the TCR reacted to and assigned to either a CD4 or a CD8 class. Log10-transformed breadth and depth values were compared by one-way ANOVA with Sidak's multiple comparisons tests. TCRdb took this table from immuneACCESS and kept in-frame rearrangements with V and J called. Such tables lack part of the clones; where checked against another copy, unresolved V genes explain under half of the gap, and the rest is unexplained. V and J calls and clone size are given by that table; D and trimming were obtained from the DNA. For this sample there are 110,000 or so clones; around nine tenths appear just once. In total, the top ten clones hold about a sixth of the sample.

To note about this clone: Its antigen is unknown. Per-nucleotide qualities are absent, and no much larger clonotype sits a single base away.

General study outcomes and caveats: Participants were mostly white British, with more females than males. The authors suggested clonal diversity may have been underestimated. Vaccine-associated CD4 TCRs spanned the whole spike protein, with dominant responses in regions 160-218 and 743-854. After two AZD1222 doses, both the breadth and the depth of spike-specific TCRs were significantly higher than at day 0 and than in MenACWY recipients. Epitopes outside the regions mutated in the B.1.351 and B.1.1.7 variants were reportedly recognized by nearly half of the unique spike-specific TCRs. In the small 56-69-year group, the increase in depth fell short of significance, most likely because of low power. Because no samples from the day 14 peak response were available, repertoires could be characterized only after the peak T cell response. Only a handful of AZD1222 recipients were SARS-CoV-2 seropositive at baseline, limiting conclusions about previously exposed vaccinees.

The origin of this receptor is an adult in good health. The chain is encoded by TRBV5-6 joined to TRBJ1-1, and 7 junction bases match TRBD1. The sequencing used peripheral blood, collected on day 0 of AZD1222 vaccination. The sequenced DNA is TGTGCCAGCAGCTTGGCCCGGGACAGTGTGAACACTGAAGCTTTCTTT. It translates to CASSLARDSVNTEAFF.